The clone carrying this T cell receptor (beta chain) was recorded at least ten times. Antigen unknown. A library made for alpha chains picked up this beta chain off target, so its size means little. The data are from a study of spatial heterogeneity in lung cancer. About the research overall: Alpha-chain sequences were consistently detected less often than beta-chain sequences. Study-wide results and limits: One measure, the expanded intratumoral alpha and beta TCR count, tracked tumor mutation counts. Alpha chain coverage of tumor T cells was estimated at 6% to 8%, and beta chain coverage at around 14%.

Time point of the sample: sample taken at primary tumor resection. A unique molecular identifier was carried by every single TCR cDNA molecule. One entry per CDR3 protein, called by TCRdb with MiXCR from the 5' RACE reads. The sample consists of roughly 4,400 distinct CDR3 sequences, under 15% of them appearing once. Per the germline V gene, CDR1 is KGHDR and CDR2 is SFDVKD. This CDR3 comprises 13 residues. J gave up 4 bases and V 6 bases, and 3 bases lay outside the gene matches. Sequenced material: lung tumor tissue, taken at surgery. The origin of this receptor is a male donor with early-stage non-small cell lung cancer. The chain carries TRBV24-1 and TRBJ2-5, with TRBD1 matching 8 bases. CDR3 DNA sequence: TGTGCCACCAGTATCAGGGGGCGAGAGACCCAGTACTTC. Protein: CATSIRGRETQYF.